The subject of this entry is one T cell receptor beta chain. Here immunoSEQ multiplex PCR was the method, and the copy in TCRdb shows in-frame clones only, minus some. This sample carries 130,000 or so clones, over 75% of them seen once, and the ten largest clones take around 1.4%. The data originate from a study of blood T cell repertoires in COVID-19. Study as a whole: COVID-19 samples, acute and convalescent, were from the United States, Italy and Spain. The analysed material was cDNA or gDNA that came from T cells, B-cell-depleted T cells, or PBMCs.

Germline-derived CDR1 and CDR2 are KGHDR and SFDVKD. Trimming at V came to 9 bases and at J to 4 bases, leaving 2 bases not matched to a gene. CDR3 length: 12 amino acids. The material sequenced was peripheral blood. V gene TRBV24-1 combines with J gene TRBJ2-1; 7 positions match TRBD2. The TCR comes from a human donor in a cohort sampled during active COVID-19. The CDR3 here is CATSGGYNEQFF. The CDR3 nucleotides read TGTGCCACCTCGGGGGGATACAATGAGCAGTTCTTC.